This T cell receptor beta chain was recovered during a study of tumor-infiltrating lymphocytes in localized non-small cell lung cancer. TCRdb's table, derived via immunoSEQ multiplex PCR, lists solely in-frame clones and lacks some. The data hold roughly 12,000 clones, with around 84% observed a single time. This CDR3 is built from 13 residues. Germline V gene data show CDR1 as MNHEY and CDR2 as SMNVEV (reference sequence). Deletions cut 5 bases from V and 4 bases from J, with 11 bases between. The sequenced sample consisted of lung tumor tissue. The V call is TRBV27, the J call TRBJ1-2; D is possibly TRBD1 (5 bases). This clonotype was obtained from a human donor with non-small cell lung cancer. This CDR3 is CASSPRGVYGYTF. For the CDR3, the DNA is TGTGCCAGCAGTCCTCGGGGGGTCTATGGCTACACCTTC.